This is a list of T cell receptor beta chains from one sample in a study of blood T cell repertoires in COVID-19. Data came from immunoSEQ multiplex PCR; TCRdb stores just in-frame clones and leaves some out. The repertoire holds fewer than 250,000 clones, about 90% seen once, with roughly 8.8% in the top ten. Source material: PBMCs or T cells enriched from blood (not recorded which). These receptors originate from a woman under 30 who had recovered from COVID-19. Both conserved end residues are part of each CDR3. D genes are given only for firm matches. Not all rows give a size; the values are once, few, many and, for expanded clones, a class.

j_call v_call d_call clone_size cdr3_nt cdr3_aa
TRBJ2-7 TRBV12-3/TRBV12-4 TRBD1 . TGTGCCAGCAGTCCAGGGGGTCGGGAGCAGTACTTC CASSPGGREQYF
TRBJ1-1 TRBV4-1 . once TGCGCCAGCAGCCTACGCCAGGGGCGGGCTGAAGCTTTCTTT CASSLRQGRAEAFF
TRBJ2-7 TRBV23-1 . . TGCGCCAGCAGTCAGTCCCGCTACGAGCAGTACTTC CASSQSRYEQYF
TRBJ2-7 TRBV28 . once TGTGCCAGCAGTTTCCCAGGACACAGCTCGGATTACGAGCAGTACTTC CASSFPGHSSDYEQYF
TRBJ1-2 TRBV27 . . TGTGCCAGCAGTAAGGGGGGGACGGGCACACTCTATGGCTACACCTTC CASSKGGTGTLYGYTF
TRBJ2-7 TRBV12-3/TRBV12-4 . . TGTGCCAGCAGTACTTCCTACGAGCAGTACTTC CASSTSYEQYF
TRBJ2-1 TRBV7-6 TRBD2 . TGTGCCAGCAGCTTAGACGGGACTAGCGGGGGGGAGCAGTTCTTC CASSLDGTSGGEQFF
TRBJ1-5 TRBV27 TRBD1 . TGTGCCAGCAGTCACCGGGACAGGAGGGATCAGCCCCAGCATTTT CASSHRDRRDQPQHF
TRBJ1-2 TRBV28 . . TGTGCCAGCAGGGGGCAAAACTATGGCTACACCTTC CASRGQNYGYTF
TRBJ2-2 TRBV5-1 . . TGCGCCAGCAGCCCCGGACACTCCGACACCGGGGAGCTGTTTTTT CASSPGHSDTGELFF
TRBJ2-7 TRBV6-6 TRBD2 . TGTGCCAGCAGTTTAGCGGGGGAGACCTACGAGCAGTACTTC CASSLAGETYEQYF
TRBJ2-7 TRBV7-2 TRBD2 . TGTGCCAGCAGCGTAGGGTTCGGACTAGGAGGGATCGAGCAGTACTTC CASSVGFGLGGIEQYF
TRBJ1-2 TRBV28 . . TGTGCCAGCAGTGCAGGGACAAAGGGGGGCTACACCTTC CASSAGTKGGYTF
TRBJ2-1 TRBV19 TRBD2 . TGTGCCAGTAGTATAGATCCGAGCGGGGGCTCCTACAATGAGCAGTTCTTC CASSIDPSGGSYNEQFF
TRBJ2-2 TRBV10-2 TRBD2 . TGCGCCAGCAGCGGGGGGGCCTCTAACACCGGGGAGCTGTTTTTT CASSGGASNTGELFF
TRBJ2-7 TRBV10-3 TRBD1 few TGTGCCATCAGTCCCCTTCCCCGACAGGGAATCTACGAGCAGTACTTC CAISPLPRQGIYEQYF
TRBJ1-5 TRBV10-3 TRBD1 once TGTGCCATCAGTGATGGGACAGGGAAATTTCAGCCCCAGCATTTT CAISDGTGKFQPQHF
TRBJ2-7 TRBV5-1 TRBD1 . TGCGCCAGCAGCAACCGGGACAGGTCCTCCTACGAGCAGTACTTC CASSNRDRSSYEQYF
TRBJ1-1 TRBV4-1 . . TGCGCCAGCAGCCCTTTACAGGAGATGAACACTGAAGCTTTCTTT CASSPLQEMNTEAFF
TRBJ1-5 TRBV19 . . TGTGCCGGTTCCAGGGAATATAGCAATCAGCCCCAGCATTTT CAGSREYSNQPQHF
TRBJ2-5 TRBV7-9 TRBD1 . TGTGCCAGCAGCTTCGGACAGGGTTCCCAAGAGACCCAGTACTTC CASSFGQGSQETQYF
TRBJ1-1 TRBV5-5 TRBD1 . TGTGCCAGCAGCCTGTGGACAGGCTCTTCGGACACTGAAGCTTTCTTT CASSLWTGSSDTEAFF
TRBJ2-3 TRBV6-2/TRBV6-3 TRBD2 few TGTGCCAGCAGTCTAATTGGGAGGGGGACTAGCGGCACAGATACGCAGTATTTT CASSLIGRGTSGTDTQYF
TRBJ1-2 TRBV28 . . TGTGCCAGCAGCTTACCACAGGATTTTGGAGGCTACACCTTC CASSLPQDFGGYTF
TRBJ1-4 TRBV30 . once TGTGCCTGGAGCCGAAATGTAAGGACATATGAAAAACTGTTTTTT CAWSRNVRTYEKLFF
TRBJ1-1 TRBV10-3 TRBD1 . TGTGCCATCAGGGGGACAGCTGAAGCTTTCTTT CAIRGTAEAFF
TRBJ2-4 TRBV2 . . TGTGCCAGCAGTCTGACTTGGACGGAGGATACTCAGTACTTC CASSLTWTEDTQYF
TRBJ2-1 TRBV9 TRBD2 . TGTGCCAGCAGCACCTACCCCGGGACTACGATCTTC CASSTYPGTTIF